The clone carrying this TCR beta chain was seen only a few times. What it binds is unknown. This sample was taken from a study of cytomegalovirus exposure and HLA in healthy donors. The wider study: In an early release, HLA-typed donors contributed tens of millions of unique TCR sequences.

This CDR3 spans 14 amino acids. Per the germline V gene, CDR1 is SGHTA and CDR2 is FQGTGA. The V end lost 4 bases, the J end lost 8 bases, and 17 bases lay between the germline ends. PCR involved 60 Vbeta and 13 Jbeta primers. Assay used: immunoSEQ multiplex PCR; TCRdb lists only in-frame clones, some missing. The profile shows some 84,000 clones, 77% of them singletons. Findings of the study overall: Likely technical artifact: a cluster of highly shared sequence variants. One later analysis reportedly identified an Asian-associated ancestry cluster that showed fewer N-insertions than the roughly 640-donor mean.

The rearrangement joins TRBV7-3 to TRBJ1-2, with D possibly being TRBD1 (5 bases). The sequencing sample was made of PBMCs. The source is a boy between 10 and 17 years old in good health and CMV-seronegative. This CDR3 reads CASSYGPGGDGYTF. The DNA for the CDR3 is TGTGCCAGCAGCTACGGACCGGGAGGGGACGGCTACACCTTC.